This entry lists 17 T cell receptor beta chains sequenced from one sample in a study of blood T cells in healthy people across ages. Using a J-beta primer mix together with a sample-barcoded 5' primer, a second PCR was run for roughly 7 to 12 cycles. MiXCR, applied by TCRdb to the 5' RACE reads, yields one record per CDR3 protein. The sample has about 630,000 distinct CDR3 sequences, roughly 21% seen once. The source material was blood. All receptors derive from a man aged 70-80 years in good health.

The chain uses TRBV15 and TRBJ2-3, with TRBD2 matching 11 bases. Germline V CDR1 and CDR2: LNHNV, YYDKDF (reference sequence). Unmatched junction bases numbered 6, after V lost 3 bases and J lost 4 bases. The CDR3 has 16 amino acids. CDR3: CATSSWTSGSADTQYF. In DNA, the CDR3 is TGTGCCACCAGCAGTTGGACTAGCGGGTCCGCAGATACGCAGTATTTT.

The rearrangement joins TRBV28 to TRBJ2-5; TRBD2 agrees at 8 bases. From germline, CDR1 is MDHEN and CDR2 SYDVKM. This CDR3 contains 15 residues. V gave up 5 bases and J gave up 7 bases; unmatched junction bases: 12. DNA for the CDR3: TGTGCCAGCAGTGTGACTAGCGACCCCGAGGGGACCCAGTACTTC. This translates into CASSVTSDPEGTQYF.

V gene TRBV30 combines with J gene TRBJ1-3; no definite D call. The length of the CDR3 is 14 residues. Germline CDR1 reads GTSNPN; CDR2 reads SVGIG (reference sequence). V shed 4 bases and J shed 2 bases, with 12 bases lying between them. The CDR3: CAWNGPDPGNTIYF. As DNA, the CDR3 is TGTGCCTGGAACGGTCCGGACCCTGGAAACACCATATATTTT.

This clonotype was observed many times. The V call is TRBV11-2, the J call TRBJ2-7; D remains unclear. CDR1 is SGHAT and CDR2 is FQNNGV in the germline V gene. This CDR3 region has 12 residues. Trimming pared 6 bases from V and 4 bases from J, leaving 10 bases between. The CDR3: CASSFSRYEQYF. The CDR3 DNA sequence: TGTGCCAGCAGTTTCTCCCGTTACGAGCAGTACTTC.

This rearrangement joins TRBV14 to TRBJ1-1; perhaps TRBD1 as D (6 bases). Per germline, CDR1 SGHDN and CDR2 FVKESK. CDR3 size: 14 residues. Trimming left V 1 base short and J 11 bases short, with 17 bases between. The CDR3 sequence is CASSQGDKIPLAFF. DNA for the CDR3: TGTGCCAGCAGCCAAGGGGACAAGATCCCCTTGGCTTTCTTT.

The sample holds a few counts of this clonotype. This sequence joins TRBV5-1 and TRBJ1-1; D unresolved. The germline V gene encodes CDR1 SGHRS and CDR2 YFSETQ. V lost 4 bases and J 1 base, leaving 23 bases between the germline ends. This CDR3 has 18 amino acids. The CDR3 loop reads CASSPGGGEIRSNTEAFF. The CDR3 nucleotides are TGCGCCAGCAGCCCGGGAGGCGGCGAGATTCGTTCGAACACTGAAGCTTTCTTT.

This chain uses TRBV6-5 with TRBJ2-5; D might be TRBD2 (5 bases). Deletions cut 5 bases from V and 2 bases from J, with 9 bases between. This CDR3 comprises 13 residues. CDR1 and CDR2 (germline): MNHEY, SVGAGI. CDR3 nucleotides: TGTGCCAGCAGTGTAGCGTTACAAGAGACCCAGTACTTC. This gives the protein CASSVALQETQYF.

As DNA, the CDR3 is TGTGCCAGCAGCCAGGTGAAGGGACTGCACCCCAATGAGCAGTTCTTC. It codes for CASSQVKGLHPNEQFF. The V gene is TRBV11-2, the J gene TRBJ2-1, with TRBD2 as a possible D gene (6 bases). CDR1 is SGHAT and CDR2 is FQNNGV in the germline V gene. There are 16 residues in the CDR3. Trimming cost V 5 bases and J 6 bases, with 20 bases left between them.

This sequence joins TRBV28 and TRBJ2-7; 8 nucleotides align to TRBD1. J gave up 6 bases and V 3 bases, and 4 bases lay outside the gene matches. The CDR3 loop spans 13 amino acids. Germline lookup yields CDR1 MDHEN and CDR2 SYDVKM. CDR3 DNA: TGTGCCAGCAGTTTCTCCGGGACAGGCGAGCAGTACTTC. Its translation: CASSFSGTGEQYF.

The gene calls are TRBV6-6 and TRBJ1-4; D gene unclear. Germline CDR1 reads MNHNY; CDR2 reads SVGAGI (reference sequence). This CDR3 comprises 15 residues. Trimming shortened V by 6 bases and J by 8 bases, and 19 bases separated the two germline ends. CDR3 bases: TGTGCCAGCAGCCCTGACACCTATTGGGAGGAAAAACTGTTTTTT. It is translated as CASSPDTYWEEKLFF.

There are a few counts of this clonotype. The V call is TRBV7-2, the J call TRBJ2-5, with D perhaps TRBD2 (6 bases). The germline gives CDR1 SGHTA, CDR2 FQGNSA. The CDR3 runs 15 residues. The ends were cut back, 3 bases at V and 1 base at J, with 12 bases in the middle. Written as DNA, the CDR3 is TGTGCCAGCAGCTTCGGCGGGATCCCCCAAGAGACCCAGTACTTC. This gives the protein CASSFGGIPQETQYF.

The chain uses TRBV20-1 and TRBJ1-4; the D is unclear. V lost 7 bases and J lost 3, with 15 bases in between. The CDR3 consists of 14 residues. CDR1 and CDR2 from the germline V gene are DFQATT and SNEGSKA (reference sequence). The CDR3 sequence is CSVVLRSPNEKLFF. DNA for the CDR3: TGCAGTGTCGTATTAAGGAGTCCTAATGAAAAACTGTTTTTT.

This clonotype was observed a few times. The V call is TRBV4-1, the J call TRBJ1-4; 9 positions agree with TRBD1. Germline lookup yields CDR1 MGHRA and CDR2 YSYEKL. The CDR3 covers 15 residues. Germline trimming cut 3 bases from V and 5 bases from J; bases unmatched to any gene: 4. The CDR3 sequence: CASSHMTGGNEKLFF. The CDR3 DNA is TGCGCCAGCAGCCACATGACAGGGGGAAATGAAAAACTGTTTTTT.

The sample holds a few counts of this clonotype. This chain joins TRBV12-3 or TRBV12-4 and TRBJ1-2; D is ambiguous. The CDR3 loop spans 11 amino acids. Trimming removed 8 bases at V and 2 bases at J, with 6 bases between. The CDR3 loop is CASRANYGYTF. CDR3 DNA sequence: TGTGCCAGCCGGGCGAACTATGGCTACACCTTC.

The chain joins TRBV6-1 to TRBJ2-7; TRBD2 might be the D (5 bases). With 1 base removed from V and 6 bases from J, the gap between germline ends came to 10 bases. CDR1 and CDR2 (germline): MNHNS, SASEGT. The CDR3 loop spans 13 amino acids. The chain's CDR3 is CASSEVGGGEQYF. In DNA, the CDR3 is TGTGCCAGCAGTGAAGTCGGCGGAGGCGAGCAGTACTTC.

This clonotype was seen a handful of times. CDR3 loop: CSASPLERTQQETQYF. CDR3 DNA: TGCAGTGCTAGCCCACTAGAAAGGACACAACAAGAGACCCAGTACTTC. The V and J genes are TRBV20-1 and TRBJ2-5; D is perhaps TRBD1 or TRBD2 (5 bases each). Germline-derived CDR1 and CDR2 are DFQATT and SNEGSKA (reference sequence). The V end lost 3 bases, the J end lost 2 bases, and 19 bases lay between the germline ends. The CDR3 contains 16 residues.

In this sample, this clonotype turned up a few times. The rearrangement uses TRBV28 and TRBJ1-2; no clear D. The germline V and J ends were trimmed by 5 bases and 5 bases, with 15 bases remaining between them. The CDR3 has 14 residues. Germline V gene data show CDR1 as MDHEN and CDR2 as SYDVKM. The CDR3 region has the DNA TGTGCCAGCAGTCAAGCAAAGTGGGTTTATGGCTACACCTTC. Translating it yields CASSQAKWVYGYTF.